These 28 T cell receptor beta chains originate from one sample sequenced in a study of blood T cell repertoires in COVID-19. The data were produced by immunoSEQ multiplex PCR, yet TCRdb's version contains in-frame clones alone and is incomplete. The sample includes about 200,000 clones, about 90% of them seen just once. The sample taken for sequencing was PBMCs or T cells enriched from blood (not recorded which). The source of these receptors is a woman between 18 and 29 years old who had recovered from COVID-19.

J is TRBJ2-5 and V is TRBV1; the DNA was not used to check the table's D call, TRBD2. TRBV1 is annotated as a pseudogene. The CDR3 extends over 17 amino acids. CDR3 residues: CTSSLGLAEYLQETQYF. The CDR3 DNA reads TGCACCAGCAGCCTAGGACTAGCGGAATACCTTCAAGAGACCCAGTACTTC.

The chain combines TRBV27 with TRBJ1-5; D call uncertain. In germline, CDR1 is MNHEY, CDR2 SMNVEV (reference sequence). V was shortened by 3 bases and J by 5 bases, with 11 bases between the two germline ends. There are 14 residues in the CDR3. CDR3 loop: CASSLSSYHQPQHF. For the CDR3, the DNA is TGTGCCAGCAGTTTGAGTAGTTATCATCAGCCCCAGCATTTT.

The chain uses TRBV5-4 and TRBJ2-3, with D unclear. CDR1 is SGHNT, CDR2 YYREEE, per germline (reference sequence). V shed 0 bases and J shed 0 bases, with 11 bases lying between them. CDR3 size: 16 residues. In nucleotides, the CDR3 is TGTGCCAGCAGCTTGGGGCCTACTACTAGCACAGATACGCAGTATTTT. Protein product: CASSLGPTTSTDTQYF.

The chain joins TRBV3-1 (or the pseudogene TRBV3-2) to TRBJ1-1; TRBD1 aligns across 7 bases. Germline V gene data show CDR1 as LGHDT and CDR2 as YNNKEL (reference sequence). The CDR3 runs 13 residues. Trimming took 4 bases from V and 3 from J; bases not matched to a gene: 2. CDR3 protein: CASSPRGDTEAFF. CDR3 coding DNA: TGTGCCAGCAGCCCCAGGGGGGACACTGAAGCTTTCTTT.

The chain recombines TRBV3-1 (or the pseudogene TRBV3-2) with TRBJ1-1; weak D call: TRBD1 (6 bases). Looked up from germline, CDR1 is LGHDT and CDR2 is YNNKEL (reference sequence). Trimming left V 3 bases short and J 4 bases short, with 9 bases between. CDR3 length: 13 amino acids. CDR3 amino acids: CASSQGAVTEAFF. CDR3 nucleotides: TGTGCCAGCAGCCAGGGGGCCGTCACTGAAGCTTTCTTT.

The chain couples TRBV10-3 to TRBJ2-3; the D is unclear. The CDR3 contains 14 residues. Germline V gene lookup returns CDR1 ENHRY and CDR2 SYGVKD. V gave up 6 bases and J gave up 0 bases, with 10 bases separating them. The CDR3 bases are TGTGCCATCAGGGGTGGGCCAAGCACAGATACGCAGTATTTT. Translated: CAIRGGPSTDTQYF.

The J gene is TRBJ1-6, the V gene TRBV5-1; TRBD1 agrees at 7 bases. CDR1 and CDR2 (germline): SGHRS, YFSETQ. The CDR3 runs to 15 residues. With 5 bases clipped from V and 7 bases from J, the junction kept 9 bases outside the gene matches. CDR3 nucleotide sequence: TGCGCCAGCAGGCCGGCCGACAGGGAGAATTCACCCCTCCACTTT. This sequence encodes CASRPADRENSPLHF.

The chain carries TRBV19 and TRBJ1-6, with D tentatively TRBD1 (6 bases). The length of the CDR3 is 13 residues. V was cut by 6 bases and J by 9 bases, with 12 bases left in between. Germline V gene sequence: CDR1 LNHDA, CDR2 SQIVND (reference sequence). The DNA for the CDR3 is TGTGCCAGTAGGGACAGCGTGGCTTCACCCCTCCACTTT. Residues: CASRDSVASPLHF.

This clone came up many times. This chain's CDR3 is CAYGPGFTEAFF. In nucleotides, the CDR3 is TGTGCCTACGGACCAGGGTTCACTGAAGCTTTCTTT. The chain employs TRBV30 and TRBJ1-1, with D possibly TRBD1 on 5 matching bases. The length of the CDR3 is 12 residues. CDR1 GTSNPN and CDR2 SVGIG come from the germline V gene (reference sequence). The germline V and J ends were trimmed by 7 bases and 4 bases, with 13 bases remaining between them.

This chain joins TRBV19 and TRBJ1-6, with 7 bases lining up with TRBD1. After removal of 5 bases from V and 9 bases from J, the junction contained 10 bases not matched to a gene. CDR3 length: 15 residues. CDR1 LNHDA and CDR2 SQIVND come from the germline V gene (reference sequence). CDR3 amino acids: CASSPVDRFGSPLHF. The CDR3 nucleotides read TGTGCCAGTAGTCCCGTGGACAGGTTTGGTTCACCCCTCCACTTT.

CDR3 loop: CAAGFSGNTIYF. The CDR3, as DNA: TGTGCCGCGGGGTTCTCTGGAAACACCATATATTTT. The chain uses TRBV12-3 or TRBV12-4 and TRBJ1-3, with D hard to call. V was shortened by 11 bases and J by 0 bases, with 8 bases between the two germline ends. The CDR3 loop spans 12 amino acids.

The rearrangement links TRBV7-6 to TRBJ1-3, with D possibly being TRBD1 (5 bases). V lost 4 bases and J 0 bases, leaving 19 bases between the germline ends. Germline CDR1 reads SGHVS; CDR2 reads FNYEAQ. The CDR3 sequence is 18 residues long. The CDR3 DNA sequence: TGTGCCAGCAGCTCCAATCCCGCGGGACCGATCTCTGGAAACACCATATATTTT. Its protein product is CASSSNPAGPISGNTIYF. Supplemented by reference TRBV7-6 and TRBJ1-3, the full variable domain reads GAGVSQSPRYKVTKRGQDVALRCDPISGHVSLYWYRQALGQGPEFLTYFNYEAQQDKSGLPNDRFSAERPEGSISTLTIQRTEQRDSAMYRCASSSNPAGPISGNTIYFGEGSWLTVV.

This clone was seen only once. The chain has TRBV7-6 and TRBJ1-3; 8 nucleotides match TRBD1. The CDR3 runs 14 residues. The V gene end was trimmed by 5 bases and the J gene end by 2 bases; junction bases not matched to a gene: 2. CDR1 and CDR2 from the germline V gene are SGHVS and FNYEAQ. Written as DNA, the CDR3 is TGTGCCAGCAGCCAGGGGGCGACTGGAAACACCATATATTTT. Translating gives CASSQGATGNTIYF.

The chain joins TRBV28 to TRBJ1-2, with a possible D match to TRBD1 (6 bases). The CDR3 contains 14 residues. Germline-derived CDR1 and CDR2 are MDHEN and SYDVKM. The V end lost 1 base, the J end lost 6 bases, and 12 bases lay between the germline ends. CDR3 amino acids: CASSLYPGGHGYTF. CDR3 DNA: TGTGCCAGCAGTTTATATCCGGGGGGCCATGGCTACACCTTC.

The chain is built from TRBV7-9 and TRBJ1-1, with 9 bases lining up with TRBD1. Looked up from germline, CDR1 is SEHNR and CDR2 is FQNEAQ (reference sequence). The CDR3 runs to 14 residues. V dropped 6 bases and J dropped 5; count of bases not matched to a gene: 7. CDR3 residues: CASRSDRGSTEAFF. The CDR3 bases are TGTGCCAGCAGATCCGACAGGGGGAGTACTGAAGCTTTCTTT.

J is TRBJ1-6 and V is TRBV18; D is unresolved. Trimming removed 1 base at V and 13 bases at J, with 20 bases between. The germline V gene has CDR1 KGHSH and CDR2 LQKENI. The CDR3 runs to 16 residues. The CDR3: CASSPQAVQSLLPLHF. CDR3 DNA sequence: TGTGCCAGCTCACCACAGGCCGTACAGTCGCTCCTCCCCCTCCACTTT.

The gene calls are TRBV28 and TRBJ1-5; 8 bases line up with TRBD1. Trimming took 4 bases from V and 0 from J; bases not matched to a gene: 5. The CDR3 runs 16 residues. Germline-derived CDR1 and CDR2 are MDHEN and SYDVKM. CDR3 sequence: CASSSRGLNSNQPQHF. Written as DNA, the CDR3 is TGTGCCAGCAGTTCCAGGGGGCTTAATAGCAATCAGCCCCAGCATTTT.

The CDR3 spells CASSFEFRDRQETQYF. The CDR3 DNA reads as TGTGCCAGCAGTTTCGAGTTTAGGGACAGGCAAGAGACCCAGTACTTC. The rearrangement links TRBV28 to TRBJ2-5, with TRBD1 identical over 8 bases. This CDR3 has 16 amino acids. The germline V gene has CDR1 MDHEN and CDR2 SYDVKM. Trimming removed 3 bases from V and 2 bases from J; junction bases left unmatched: 8.

V is TRBV5-1 and J is TRBJ1-2; D remains unclear. V lost 4 bases to trimming and J lost 1 base, with 20 bases between them. This CDR3 has 17 amino acids. Per germline, CDR1 SGHRS and CDR2 YFSETQ. CDR3 nucleotide sequence: TGCGCCAGCAGCCCTACAGTCCCGTTGGGCCTTAACTATGGCTACACCTTC. This translates into CASSPTVPLGLNYGYTF.

CDR3 sequence reads: CARRPTGDQPQHF. The CDR3 region has the DNA TGTGCCAGAAGACCGACAGGGGATCAGCCCCAGCATTTT. This rearrangement joins TRBV5-3 to TRBJ1-5, with 8 bases that match TRBD1. TRBV5-3 is annotated as an ORF whose role is uncertain. Losses at the gene ends were 5 bases for V and 5 bases for J; bases not matched to a gene: 3. The CDR3 extends over 13 amino acids.

This clone was observed a single time. CDR3 DNA: TGTGCCAGTAGTGCCGACACAGGGGCGAATTCACCCCTCCACTTT. Its translation: CASSADTGANSPLHF. The genes are TRBV19 and TRBJ1-6, with 7 positions matching TRBD1. CDR3 length equals 15 residues. V was clipped by 5 bases and J by 7 bases; unmatched bases: 8. The V gene's germline CDR1 is LNHDA and CDR2 SQIVND (reference sequence). Supplemented by reference TRBV19 and TRBJ1-6, the full variable domain reads DGGITQSPKYLFRKEGQNVTLSCEQNLNHDAMYWYRQDPGQGLRLIYYSQIVNDFQKGDIAEGYSVSREKKESFPLTVTSAQKNPTAFYLCASSADTGANSPLHFGNGTRLTVT.

The chain recombines TRBV27 with TRBJ1-5; 7 bases fit TRBD1. Germline V gene data show CDR1 as MNHEY and CDR2 as SMNVEV (reference sequence). The CDR3 has 14 amino acids. V dropped 8 bases and J dropped 3; count of bases not matched to a gene: 7. The CDR3 reads CASRGDSPNQPQHF. The CDR3 bases are TGTGCCAGCCGCGGGGACAGCCCCAATCAGCCCCAGCATTTT.

V and J are TRBV9 and TRBJ2-3; TRBD2 agrees at 8 bases. J was trimmed by 5 bases and V by 3 bases; bases with no gene match: 8. Germline V gene lookup returns CDR1 SGDLS and CDR2 YYNGEE. The CDR3 is 15 amino acids. The CDR3 DNA reads as TGTGCCAGCAGCGCCCCGGGGGGGGCGGGAGATACGCAGTATTTT. Its protein product is CASSAPGGAGDTQYF.

The V call is TRBV2, the J call TRBJ2-7; D gene unclear. This CDR3 spans 12 amino acids. V lost 5 bases and J lost 4, with 9 bases in between. Germline loops: CDR1 SNHLY, CDR2 FYNNEI. The CDR3 reads CASSYAAYEQYF. The CDR3, as DNA: TGTGCCAGCAGTTACGCAGCGTACGAGCAGTACTTC.

This clone appeared a single time. The rearrangement joins TRBV19 to TRBJ1-1, with D possibly TRBD1 on 6 matching bases. The V gene lost 3 bases and the J gene lost 1 base, with 12 bases spanning the gap. Per the germline V gene, CDR1 is LNHDA and CDR2 is SQIVND (reference sequence). There are 15 residues in the CDR3. CDR3 protein: CASSIPTGRNTEAFF. The CDR3 DNA sequence: TGTGCCAGTAGTATTCCGACAGGACGGAACACTGAAGCTTTCTTT.

This chain connects TRBV6-5 to TRBJ1-2; 12 bases line up with TRBD1. Unmatched junction bases numbered 8, after V lost 4 bases and J lost 14 bases. The CDR3 is 13 residues long. CDR1 and CDR2 from the germline V gene are MNHEY and SVGAGI. The CDR3 nucleotides are TGTGCCAGCAGTTCCCGGGACAGGGGGCCCCAAACCTTC. Translating gives CASSSRDRGPQTF.

The chain employs TRBV7-2 and TRBJ1-1; D uncertain. Trimming shortened V by 10 bases and J by 6 bases, and 18 bases separated the two germline ends. Germline CDR1 and CDR2: SGHTA and FQGNSA. This CDR3 has 13 amino acids. Written as DNA, the CDR3 is TGTGCCATCGCAAATTTAGGGAGGCCTGAAGCTTTCTTT. Protein: CAIANLGRPEAFF.

Points on this clone: With a far larger clone one base away, a read error is the likely cause. The rearrangement uses TRBV2 and TRBJ2-3; 11 nucleotides agree with TRBD2. In germline, CDR1 is SNHLY, CDR2 FYNNEI. V lost 1 base, J lost 4 bases, and 1 base stayed unmatched. This CDR3 is built from 15 residues. As DNA, the CDR3 is TGTGCCAGCAGTGAAGATAGCGGGGGGGCAGATACGCAGTATTTT. It codes for CASSEDSGGADTQYF.